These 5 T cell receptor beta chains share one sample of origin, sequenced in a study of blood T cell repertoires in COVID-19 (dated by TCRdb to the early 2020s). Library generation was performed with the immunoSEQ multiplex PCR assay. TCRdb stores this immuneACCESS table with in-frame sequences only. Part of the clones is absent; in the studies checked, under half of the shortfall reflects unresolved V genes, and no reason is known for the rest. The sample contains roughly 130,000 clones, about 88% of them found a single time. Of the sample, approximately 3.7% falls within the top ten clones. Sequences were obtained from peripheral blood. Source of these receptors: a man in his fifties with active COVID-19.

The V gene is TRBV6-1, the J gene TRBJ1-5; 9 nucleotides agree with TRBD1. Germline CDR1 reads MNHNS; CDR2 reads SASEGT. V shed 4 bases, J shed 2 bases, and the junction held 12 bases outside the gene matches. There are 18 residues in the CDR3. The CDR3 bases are TGTGCCAGCAGTGGACGACAGGGGGGAGAATATGGCAATCAGCCCCAGCATTTT. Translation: CASSGRQGGEYGNQPQHF.

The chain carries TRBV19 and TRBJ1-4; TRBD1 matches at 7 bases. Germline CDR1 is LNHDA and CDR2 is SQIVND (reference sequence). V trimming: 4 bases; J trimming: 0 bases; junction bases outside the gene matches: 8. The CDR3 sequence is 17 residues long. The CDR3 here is CASSTQGEGATNEKLFF. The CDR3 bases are TGTGCCAGTAGTACGCAGGGGGAAGGGGCAACTAATGAAAAACTGTTTTTT.

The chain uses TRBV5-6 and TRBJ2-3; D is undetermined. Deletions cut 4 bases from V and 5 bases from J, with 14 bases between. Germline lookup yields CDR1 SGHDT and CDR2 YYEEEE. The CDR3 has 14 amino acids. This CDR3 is CASSPLSGGDTQYF. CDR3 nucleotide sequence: TGTGCCAGCAGCCCTTTGAGTGGTGGAGATACGCAGTATTTT.

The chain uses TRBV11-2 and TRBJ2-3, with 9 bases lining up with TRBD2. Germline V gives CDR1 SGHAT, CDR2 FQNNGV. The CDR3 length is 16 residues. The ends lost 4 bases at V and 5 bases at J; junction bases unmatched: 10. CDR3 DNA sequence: TGTGCCAGCAGCTCCCTAGCGGGGACCCAAGGAGATACGCAGTATTTT. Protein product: CASSSLAGTQGDTQYF.

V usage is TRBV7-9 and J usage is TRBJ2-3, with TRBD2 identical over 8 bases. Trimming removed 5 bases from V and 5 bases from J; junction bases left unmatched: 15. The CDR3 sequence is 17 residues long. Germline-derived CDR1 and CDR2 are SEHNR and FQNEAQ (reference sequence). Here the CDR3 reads CASSKPWTSREGDTQYF. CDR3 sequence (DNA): TGTGCCAGCAGCAAGCCGTGGACTAGCAGGGAGGGAGATACGCAGTATTTT.